This T cell receptor (beta chain) was retrieved from a study of persistence of HIV-infected CD4 T cells. This was the immunoSEQ version 4 assay in survey mode. The data were produced by immunoSEQ multiplex PCR, yet TCRdb's version contains in-frame clones alone and is incomplete. Of 35,000 to 40,000 clones detected, around 80% appear once; the ten largest clones hold 1.6%. To note about this clone: The antigen remains undetermined.

Study outcomes and limitations: Within sorted populations, more oligoclonal TCRs accompanied more oligoclonal proviruses.

Trimming took 6 bases from V and 7 from J; bases not matched to a gene: 5. Germline V gene lookup returns CDR1 MNHEY and CDR2 SVGAGI. The CDR3 loop spans 13 amino acids. Stimulation used approximately 10 ug/mL lysate from CMV-infected fibroblasts. CD40L/CD69 double-negative CD45RO-high memory CD4+ T cells were collected. This sample comprised CD4+ T cells sorted from PBMCs after 18-hour stimulation, obtained from a patient who received antiretroviral therapy. This chain links TRBV6-5 with TRBJ2-1, with TRBD2 matching 8 bases. The source is an adult man with HIV who was CMV-seropositive. CDR3 nucleotides: TGTGCCAGCAGCCCCGGGGGGGGGAATGAGCAGTTCTTC. Protein sequence: CASSPGGGNEQFF.